Detailed here is one T cell receptor beta chain. Its antigen is currently unknown. The sample originates from a study of shared clonotypes between healthy human individuals. The study, taken as a whole, reports: Sequencing depth was expected to affect clonotype sharing among donors.

Germline lookup yields CDR1 SGHTA and CDR2 FQGNSA. The CDR3 contains 16 residues. The trim removed 3 bases at V and 4 bases at J, leaving 6 bases unmatched. Assay used: immunoSEQ multiplex PCR; TCRdb lists only in-frame clones, some missing. The table lists 2 million to 2.5 million clones, roughly 94% of them singletons. This sequence originates from a man aged 18 to 29 in good health. This chain links TRBV7-2 with TRBJ2-5; 12 bases map to TRBD1. The sequencing input was naive CD4+ T cells sorted from blood. Subset: CD45RA+ positively selected. The CDR3 DNA is TGTGCCAGCAGCTTCTCCGGGACAGGGGGCGGAGAGACCCAGTACTTC. It is translated as CASSFSGTGGGETQYF.